The present T cell receptor (beta chain) was sequenced within a study of blood T cell repertoires in COVID-19. Trimming at V came to 2 bases and at J to 2 bases, leaving 3 bases not matched to a gene. Germline V gene sequence: CDR1 MDHEN, CDR2 SYDVKM. This CDR3 is 17 amino acids long. TCRdb's copy holds only in-frame clones and misses some; the assay was immunoSEQ multiplex PCR. The sample holds roughly 300,000 clones, about 81% seen once. Sequencing input: peripheral blood. The sequence was obtained from a human donor with COVID-19, enrolled during active disease. The donor label of this sample is uncertain. This chain joins TRBV28 and TRBJ2-3; 14 bases are a match to TRBD2. CDR3 bases: TGTGCCAGCAGTTTAGGGGGACTAGCGGGGGACACAGATACGCAGTATTTT. Amino acids: CASSLGGLAGDTDTQYF. The whole variable domain, filled in from reference TRBV28 and TRBJ2-3, reads DVKVTQSSRYLVKRTGEKVFLECVQDMDHENMFWYRQDPGLGLRLIYFSYDVKMKEKGDIPEGYSVSREKKERFSLILESASTNQTSMYLCASSLGGLAGDTDTQYFGPGTRLTVL.